The subject of this entry is one T cell receptor (beta chain). TCRdb fed the RT-PCR reads into MiXCR, producing one record per CDR3 protein. Among around 700,000 distinct CDR3 sequences listed, approximately 15% were seen once. V was cut by 2 bases and J by 0 bases, with 10 bases left in between. This CDR3 has 16 residues. Germline values: CDR1 KGHSH, CDR2 LQKENI. The chain uses TRBV18 and TRBJ1-4; D ambiguous. The sample was memory CD4+ T cells from blood. This clonotype was sampled from a female donor in good health, serving as a healthy control. In DNA, the CDR3 is TGTGCCAGCTCACCAAGGACGGGATCAACTAATGAAAAACTGTTTTTT. It specifies CASSPRTGSTNEKLFF.